The 13 T cell receptor beta chains below come from one sample, sequenced in a study of control samples from healthy donors and cancer patients. Method: immunoSEQ multiplex PCR; TCRdb's copy keeps in-frame clones and lacks some. The sample comprises approximately 130,000 clones, over 75% of which are singletons, and around 9.4% rests with the top ten. The specimen sequenced was blood. These receptors all stem from a man aged 35 to 55 in good health.

The chain has TRBV5-1 and TRBJ1-2; possibly TRBD1 for D (5 bases). The CDR3 runs to 16 residues. Germline CDR1 reads SGHRS; CDR2 reads YFSETQ. The V end lost 0 bases, the J end lost 1 base, and 13 bases lay between the germline ends. CDR3 residues: CASSLATGRLNYGYTF. Written as DNA, the CDR3 is TGCGCCAGCAGCTTGGCTACGGGACGCCTTAACTATGGCTACACCTTC.

The chain carries TRBV6-5 and TRBJ1-5; no firm D call. CDR1 and CDR2 (germline): MNHEY, SVGAGI. V gave up 5 bases and J gave up 4 bases, with 6 bases separating them. This CDR3 comprises 12 residues. CDR3 bases: TGTGCCAGCAGTACCTCTAATCAGCCCCAGCATTTT. It encodes CASSTSNQPQHF.

The genes are TRBV5-4 and TRBJ2-1; TRBD2 might be the D (5 bases). CDR1 is SGHNT and CDR2 is YYREEE in the germline V gene (reference sequence). Deletions cut 0 bases from V and 5 bases from J, with 9 bases between. This CDR3 is 14 amino acids long. The CDR3 loop reads CASSLDYGNNEQFF. The CDR3 DNA reads TGTGCCAGCAGCTTGGATTACGGGAACAATGAGCAGTTCTTC.

The V gene is TRBV6-1, the J gene TRBJ2-7, with D perhaps TRBD2 (5 bases). V was trimmed by 2 bases and J by 0 bases, leaving 11 bases between them. CDR3 length: 15 amino acids. Germline V lookup: CDR1 MNHNS, CDR2 SASEGT. This chain's CDR3 is CASSEHVGSSYEQYF. CDR3 sequence (DNA): TGTGCCAGCAGTGAACACGTGGGGAGCTCCTACGAGCAGTACTTC.

The V and J genes are TRBV6-6 and TRBJ1-5, with D tentatively TRBD1 (5 bases). The V gene lost 9 bases and the J gene lost 4 bases, with 13 bases spanning the gap. Germline loops: CDR1 MNHNY, CDR2 SVGAGI (reference sequence). The CDR3 is 13 residues long. This chain's CDR3 is CASHRTENQPQHF. CDR3 in DNA: TGTGCCAGTCACAGGACGGAGAATCAGCCCCAGCATTTT.

The chain combines TRBV25-1 with TRBJ1-5, with D perhaps matching TRBD1 (5 bases). This CDR3 is built from 15 residues. Trimming cost V 5 bases and J 3 bases, with 14 bases left between them. Germline-derived CDR1 and CDR2 are MGHDK and SYGVNS. DNA of the CDR3: TGTGCCAGCAGTCCCTCCAAGGGGTACAATCAGCCCCAGCATTTT. Translating it yields CASSPSKGYNQPQHF.

DNA for the CDR3: TGTGCCAGCTCACCAGCAGGGTTGGGAGCCGGGGAGCTGTTTTTT. It is translated as CASSPAGLGAGELFF. The chain employs TRBV18 and TRBJ2-2; D may be TRBD1 or TRBD2 (5 bases each). The V and J ends lost 2 bases and 6 bases respectively, with 13 bases between them. The CDR3 spans 15 residues. Germline V gene sequence: CDR1 KGHSH, CDR2 LQKENI.

The chain joins TRBV5-6 to TRBJ2-5; D might be TRBD1 (6 bases). Germline CDR1 is SGHDT and CDR2 is YYEEEE. CDR3 length equals 14 residues. With 2 bases removed from V and 5 bases from J, the gap between germline ends came to 13 bases. In DNA form, the CDR3 reads TGTGCCAGCAGCTTCAGGGGATCTAGGGAGACCCAGTACTTC. This encodes CASSFRGSRETQYF. The full variable domain, its missing parts supplied by reference TRBV5-6 and TRBJ2-5, is DAGVTQSPTHLIKTRGQQVTLRCSPKSGHDTVSWYQQALGQGPQFIFQYYEEEERQRGNFPDRFSGHQFPNYSSELNVNALLLGDSALYLCASSFRGSRETQYFGPGTRLLVL.

The CDR3 loop is CSAKTGLAGGFSYNEQFF. CDR3 nucleotides: TGCAGCGCAAAAACCGGACTAGCGGGGGGGTTCTCCTACAATGAGCAGTTCTTC. This chain links TRBV29-1 with TRBJ2-1, with 15 bases that match TRBD2. V shed 7 bases, J shed 0 bases, and the junction held 10 bases outside the gene matches. Germline values: CDR1 SQVTM, CDR2 ANQGSEA. The CDR3 is made up of 18 amino acids.

This chain connects TRBV24-1 to TRBJ2-3, with 10 bases aligning to TRBD2. The CDR3 is made up of 14 amino acids. V lost 6 bases to trimming and J lost 7 bases; unmatched junction nucleotides: 6. Germline lookup yields CDR1 KGHDR and CDR2 SFDVKD. CDR3 residues: CATSLAGVSNTQYF. The CDR3, as DNA: TGTGCCACCAGTCTAGCGGGGGTATCGAATACGCAGTATTTT.

The CDR3 DNA reads as TGTGCCAGCAGCCCCCCGACTAGCGGGGGGGCGGGGGAGACCCAGTACTTC. Its protein product is CASSPPTSGGAGETQYF. V and J are TRBV3-1 (or the pseudogene TRBV3-2) and TRBJ2-5, with 14 bases lining up with TRBD2. CDR3 length: 17 amino acids. Germline trimming cut 4 bases from V and 5 bases from J; bases unmatched to any gene: 9. CDR1 and CDR2 from the germline V gene are LGHDT and YNNKEL (reference sequence).

The chain couples TRBV2 to TRBJ2-4; 15 bases align to TRBD2. CDR3 length equals 16 residues. Germline loops: CDR1 SNHLY, CDR2 FYNNEI. V was pared by 3 bases and J by 8 bases, with 5 bases of the junction left unmatched. The CDR3 spells CASSEGLAGGSDIQYF. Written as DNA, the CDR3 is TGTGCCAGCAGTGAGGGACTAGCGGGGGGTAGTGACATTCAGTACTTC.

The chain employs TRBV11-2 and TRBJ2-3; maybe TRBD2 (5 bases). The germline V gene has CDR1 SGHAT and CDR2 FQNNGV. This CDR3 has 15 residues. The germline V and J ends were trimmed by 5 bases and 2 bases, with 14 bases remaining between them. CDR3 in DNA: TGTGCCAGCAGCGAACGGACTGGTACCACAGATACGCAGTATTTT. It yields the protein CASSERTGTTDTQYF.